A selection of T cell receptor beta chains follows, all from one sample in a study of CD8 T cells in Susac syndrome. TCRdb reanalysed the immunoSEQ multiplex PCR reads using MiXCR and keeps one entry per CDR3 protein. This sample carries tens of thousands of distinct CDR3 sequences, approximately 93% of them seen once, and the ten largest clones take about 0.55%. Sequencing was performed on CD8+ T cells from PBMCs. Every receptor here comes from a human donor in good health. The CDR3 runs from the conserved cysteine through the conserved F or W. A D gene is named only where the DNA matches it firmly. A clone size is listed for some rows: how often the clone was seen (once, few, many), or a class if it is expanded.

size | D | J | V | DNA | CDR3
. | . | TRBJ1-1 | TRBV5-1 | TGCGCCAGCAGCTTGGAAGCGAACACTGAAGCTTTCTTT | CASSLEANTEAFF
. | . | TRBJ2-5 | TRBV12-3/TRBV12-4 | TGTGCCAGCACTTTAGAAGGGGCCCAGTACTTC | CASTLEGAQYF
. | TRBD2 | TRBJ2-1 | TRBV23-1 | TGCGCCAGCTTACTAGCGGGGTCTTACAATGAGCAGTTCTTC | CASLLAGSYNEQFF
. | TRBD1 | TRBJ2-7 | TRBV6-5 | TGTGCCAGCAGTTACGGACAGGGCACCTACGAGCAGTACTTC | CASSYGQGTYEQYF
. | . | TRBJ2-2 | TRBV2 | TGTGCCAGCAGTGAGACTCAACGGGGGGAGCTGTTTTTT | CASSETQRGELFF
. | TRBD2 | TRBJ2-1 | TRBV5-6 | TGTGCCAGCAGCTTGGCTTTCAGCGGGAGGGCCGGAAATGAGCAGTTCTTC | CASSLAFSGRAGNEQFF
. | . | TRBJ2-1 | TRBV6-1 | TGTGCCAGCAGTGAAGGGAGCAATGAGCAGTTCTTC | CASSEGSNEQFF
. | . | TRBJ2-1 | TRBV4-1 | TGCGCCAGCAGCCAAGTGCGTCAGGATGAGCAGTTCTTC | CASSQVRQDEQFF
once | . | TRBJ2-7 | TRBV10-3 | TGTGCCATCAGTGAGTCGGTGGGGATCGAGCAGTACTTC | CAISESVGIEQYF
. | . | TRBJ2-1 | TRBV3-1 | TGTGCCAGCAGCCAAGTAATAGGGGCTGGCAATGAGCAGTTCTTC | CASSQVIGAGNEQFF
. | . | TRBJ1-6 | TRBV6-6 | TGTGCCTCCAGCTCCTATAATTCACCCCTCCACTTT | CASSSYNSPLHF
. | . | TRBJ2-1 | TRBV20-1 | TGCAGTGCTAGCAACCGGCACAATGAGCAGTTCTTC | CSASNRHNEQFF
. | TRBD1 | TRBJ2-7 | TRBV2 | TGTGCCAGCAGTGCGATCCCGGGACAGGGGATTTCTGGCGAGCAGTACTTC | CASSAIPGQGISGEQYF
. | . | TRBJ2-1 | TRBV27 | TGTGCCAGCAGTTTATCCGGAGACAATGAGCAGTTCTTC | CASSLSGDNEQFF
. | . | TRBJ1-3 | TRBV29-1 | TGCAGCGCTGTGGGACCTCTAGACTCTGGAAACACCATATATTTT | CSAVGPLDSGNTIYF
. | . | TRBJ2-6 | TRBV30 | TGTGCCTGGATAGGGGCTGGGGCCAACGTCCTGACTTTC | CAWIGAGANVLTF
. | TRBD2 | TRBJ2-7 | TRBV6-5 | TGTGCCAGCAGCGGGAGGGCCTTGGACGAGCAGTACTTC | CASSGRALDEQYF
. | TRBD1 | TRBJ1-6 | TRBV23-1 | TGCGCCAGCAGTCAATCGGCACAGGGGGCCTGTTCACCCCTCCACTTT | CASSQSAQGACSPLHF
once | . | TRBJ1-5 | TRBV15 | TGTGCCACCAGCAGCCCCAGGGCGGGAGAGCGCAATCAGCCCCAGCATTTT | CATSSPRAGERNQPQHF
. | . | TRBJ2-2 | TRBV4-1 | TGCGCCAGCAGCCAAGGAACAGCCTTTAACACCGGGGAGCTGTTTTTT | CASSQGTAFNTGELFF
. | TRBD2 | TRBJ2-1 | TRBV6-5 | TGTGCCAGCAGTACTGGACTAGCGGCTTACAATGAGCAGTTCTTC | CASSTGLAAYNEQFF
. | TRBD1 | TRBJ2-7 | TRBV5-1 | TGCGCCAGCAGCTTCAATACAGGGGGAGAGCAGTACTTC | CASSFNTGGEQYF
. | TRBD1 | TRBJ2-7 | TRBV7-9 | TGTGCCAGCTCTTTCCCCGGGACAGGGGACGAGCAGTACTTC | CASSFPGTGDEQYF
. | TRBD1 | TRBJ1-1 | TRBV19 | TGTGCCAGTAGTTCACGGACAGGACTGAACACTGAAGCTTTCTTT | CASSSRTGLNTEAFF
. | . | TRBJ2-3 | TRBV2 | TGTGCCAGCAGTGACACAGATACGCAGTATTTT | CASSDTDTQYF
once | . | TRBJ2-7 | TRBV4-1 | TGCGCCAGCAGCCAAGATTTAGGACAGTACTACGAGCAGTACTTC | CASSQDLGQYYEQYF
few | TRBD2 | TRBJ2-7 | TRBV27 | TGTGCCAGCAGTAGGGCTAGCGGGAGTTACGAGCAGTACTTC | CASSRASGSYEQYF
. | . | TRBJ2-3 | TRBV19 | TGTGCCAGTAGTATAGACCGGATGGGGGTCACAGATACGCAGTATTTT | CASSIDRMGVTDTQYF
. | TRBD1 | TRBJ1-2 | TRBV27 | TGTGCCAGCAGTTCAGGGGGCCTTTTCTATGGCTACACCTTC | CASSSGGLFYGYTF
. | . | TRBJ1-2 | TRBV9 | TGTGCCAGCAGCCCCAGACCAGGCTACACCTTC | CASSPRPGYTF
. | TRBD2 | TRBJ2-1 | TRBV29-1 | TGCAGCTCGGGACTAGCGGGAGGGTGGAGTTCGATCAGTGAGCAGTTCTTC | CSSGLAGGWSSISEQFF
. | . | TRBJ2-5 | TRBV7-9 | TGTGCCAGCAGCTTAGAAGGCCTAGAGACCCAGTACTTC | CASSLEGLETQYF
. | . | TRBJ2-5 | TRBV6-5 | TGTGCCAGCAGCCCCGGCTGGAAAGAGACCCAGTACTTC | CASSPGWKETQYF
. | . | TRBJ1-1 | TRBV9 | TGTGCCAGCAGCAAAGTTTTTTTCGACACTGAAGCTTTCTTT | CASSKVFFDTEAFF
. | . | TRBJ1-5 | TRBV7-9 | TGTGCCAGCAGCTTGGGGAATCAGCCCCAGCATTTT | CASSLGNQPQHF
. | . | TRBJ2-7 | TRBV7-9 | TGTGCCAGCAGCCGATTACCCGGGACGTCCGCATTCAACGAGCAGTACTTC | CASSRLPGTSAFNEQYF
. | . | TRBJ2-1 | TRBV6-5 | TGTGCCAGCAGTAACCCCGTCAGCTCCTACAATGAGCAGTTCTTC | CASSNPVSSYNEQFF
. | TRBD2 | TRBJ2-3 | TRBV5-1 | TGCGCCAGCAGCCGGACTAGCTCGTTGGCAGATACGCAGTATTTT | CASSRTSSLADTQYF
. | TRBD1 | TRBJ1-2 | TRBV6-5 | TGTGCCAGCAGTTCAGGGACAGGGGGTGTTGGCTACACCTTC | CASSSGTGGVGYTF
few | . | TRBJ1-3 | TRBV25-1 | TGTGCCAGCAGTGAGGTGGGGTCGGGAAACACCATATATTTT | CASSEVGSGNTIYF
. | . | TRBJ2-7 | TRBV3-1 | TGTGCCAGCAGCCAAGATCGCGAGTATAGCTCCTACGAGCAGTACTTC | CASSQDREYSSYEQYF
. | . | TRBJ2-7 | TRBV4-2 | TGTGCCAGCAGCCCCCGGACAGAGACCTACGAGCAGTACTTC | CASSPRTETYEQYF
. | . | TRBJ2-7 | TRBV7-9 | TGTGCCAGCAGCTTGGCCCTCTACGAGCAGTACTTC | CASSLALYEQYF
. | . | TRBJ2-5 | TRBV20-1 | TGCAGTGCTACCCCGAGGGGGGGCCTGGAGACCCAGTACTTC | CSATPRGGLETQYF
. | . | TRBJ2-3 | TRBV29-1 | TGCAGCCCCTGGGGGCGAAATACGCAGTATTTT | CSPWGRNTQYF
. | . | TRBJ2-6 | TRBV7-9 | TGTGCCAGCAGTCCTACTCAGGGAGAAGCCTACTCTGGGGCCAACGTCCTGACTTTC | CASSPTQGEAYSGANVLTF
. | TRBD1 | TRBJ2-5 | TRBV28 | TGTGCCAGCAGTCCCGACAGGGGGCCGTACCAAGAGACCCAGTACTTC | CASSPDRGPYQETQYF